The sequence of this T cell receptor beta chain was determined in a study of CD8 T cells in ankylosing spondylitis. Findings and caveats of the study: A TCR beta motif of roughly eight highly homologous variants appeared characteristic of ankylosing spondylitis blood.

Quantitative barcoded 5'-RACE was used to prepare TCR beta libraries. TCRdb processed the 5' RACE reads anew with MiXCR; each CDR3 protein has one entry. The sample holds 400,000 or so distinct CDR3 sequences, 25% to 30% seen once. Germline loops: CDR1 DFQATT, CDR2 SNEGSKA (reference sequence). CDR3 length equals 15 residues. The J segment lost 6 bases and the V segment lost 5 bases, leaving 11 bases of the junction unmatched. There are a few counts of this clonotype. What it binds is unknown. This receptor was taken from a male donor with ankylosing spondylitis. The chain links TRBV20-1 to TRBJ1-5; 9 bases align to TRBD1. Sequencing was performed on blood, either unsorted or a sorted T cell fraction (not recorded which). The CDR3 region is CSAGGGQGLGQPQHF. The CDR3 DNA follows: TGCAGTGCTGGTGGTGGACAGGGGCTCGGTCAGCCCCAGCATTTT.